This T cell receptor (beta chain) appears in the sequencing data of a study of cytomegalovirus exposure and HLA in healthy donors. The CDR3 totals 13 residues. The ends were cut back, 3 bases at V and 6 bases at J, with 9 bases in the middle. Germline V gene lookup returns CDR1 LGHNT and CDR2 FRNRAP. Comment on this clone: Its antigen is still unknown.

In nominal health when sampled, donors likely had unrecorded immune exposures nonetheless. Points from the study as a whole: HLA alleles were associated with 16,000 or so TCR beta sequences in a later analysis at 0.05 false discovery rate. A previous analysis found most TCR beta V segments productive roughly 87% or roughly 30% of the time.

PCR was performed using 60 Vbeta and 13 Jbeta primers. Data came from immunoSEQ multiplex PCR; TCRdb stores just in-frame clones and leaves some out. The data hold roughly 200,000 clones, with about 9% observed a single time. This chain links TRBV12-5 with TRBJ1-5; no definite D call. The source material was PBMCs. This receptor was taken from a woman in her twenties or thirties in good health and CMV-seropositive. This chain's CDR3 is CASGFSDLQPQHF. CDR3 DNA sequence: TGTGCTAGTGGTTTCAGTGATCTTCAGCCCCAGCATTTT.